This T cell receptor beta chain is from a study of shared clonotypes between healthy human individuals. On the study more broadly: Each donor's CD4 naive and CD4 memory cells filled three plates apiece, CD8 naive two, and CD8 memory one. Study findings and constraints: The generation probabilities recorded for non-shared clonotypes fell below those of clonotypes shared by all four donors. Estimated richness values were generally larger in naive subsets than in memory subsets.

Trimming shortened V by 5 bases and J by 2 bases, and 13 bases separated the two germline ends. This CDR3 has 16 residues. From germline, CDR1 is MNHEY and CDR2 SMNVEV (reference sequence). A remark on this clone: The antigen remains unidentified.

A deep-level run was used for the assay. The protocol was immunoSEQ multiplex PCR, while the TCRdb copy is restricted to in-frame clones and leaves out a portion. The data contain approximately 530,000 clones, about 96% of them singletons. The TCR comes from a woman aged 25-40 years in good health. What was sequenced was naive CD4+ T cells sorted from blood. Sample subset: CD45RA+ positively selected. The chain recombines TRBV27 with TRBJ2-6, with TRBD1 as a possible D gene (6 bases). The CDR3 DNA follows: TGTGCCAGCAGTCCACAGGGAAGGGCTGGGGCCAACGTCCTGACTTTC. It specifies CASSPQGRAGANVLTF.